This T cell receptor (beta chain) was documented in a study of blood T cell repertoires in COVID-19. On the study more broadly: PBMCs, B-cell-depleted T cells, or T cells were the source of the cDNA or gDNA that made up the material.

Germline V CDR1 and CDR2: SGHVS, FNYEAQ. The V segment lost 4 bases and the J segment 3 bases; nucleotides outside the gene matches: 16. This CDR3 comprises 19 residues. Using immunoSEQ multiplex PCR, the repertoire was profiled, and TCRdb retains in-frame clones only, with some absent. Of over 110,000 clones in the sample, 80% were seen once. This chain links TRBV7-6 with TRBJ1-3, with 9 bases that match TRBD1. The source of this sequence is a man between 70 and 80 years old who had recovered from COVID-19. Sequencing was carried out using peripheral blood. The CDR3, as DNA: TGTGCCAGCAGCTCGGACAGGGGAAATCCTATGGAGTTTGGAAACACCATATATTTT. It yields the protein CASSSDRGNPMEFGNTIYF.